These T cell receptor beta chains were read from a single sample in a study of tumor-infiltrating lymphocytes in localized non-small cell lung cancer. Method: immunoSEQ multiplex PCR; TCRdb's copy keeps in-frame clones and lacks some. This repertoire shows thousands of clones, 60% to 80% found once; its top ten account for roughly 9.9%. The sample comprised uninvolved lung tissue not adjacent to the tumor. All receptors derive from a human donor with non-small cell lung cancer. The CDR3 runs from the conserved cysteine through the conserved F or W. D genes are given only for firm matches. Part of the rows lack a size; the others show once, few, many or a class for expanded clones.

d_gene	v_gene	j_gene	abundance	CDR3nt	CDR3aa
NA	TRBV9	TRBJ2-2	NA	TGTGCCAGCAGCGTTAGCGGGAACACCGGGGAGCTGTTTTTT	CASSVSGNTGELFF
TRBD1	TRBV4-2	TRBJ2-5	NA	TGTGCCAGCAGCCAAGCTTCGCTGGGACAGCAAGAGACCCAGTACTTC	CASSQASLGQQETQYF
NA	TRBV7-2	TRBJ2-1	NA	TGTGCCAGCAGCTTCGGGACTCCACCCCTCAATGAGCAGTTCTTC	CASSFGTPPLNEQFF
NA	TRBV11-3	TRBJ2-7	NA	TGTGCCAGCAGCTTAGGTGGAGGCTACGAGCAGTACTTC	CASSLGGGYEQYF
NA	TRBV7-9	TRBJ2-6	once	TGTGCCAGCAGCTTAGCCCATGGCGGGGCCAACGTCCTGACTTTC	CASSLAHGGANVLTF
NA	TRBV10-3	TRBJ1-2	once	TGTGCCATCAGTAACCCTGGGACGGCACCCTATGGCTACACCTTC	CAISNPGTAPYGYTF
NA	TRBV19	TRBJ2-5	NA	TGTGCCAGTAGTATTGGGGGGGAGACCCAGTACTTC	CASSIGGETQYF
NA	TRBV27	TRBJ1-5	NA	TGTGCCAGCAGCTTAACGGCAGGGAGCAATCAGCCCCAGCATTTT	CASSLTAGSNQPQHF
NA	TRBV7-2	TRBJ2-5	NA	TGTGCCAGCAGCATTTGGGGCGGCCAAGAGACCCAGTACTTC	CASSIWGGQETQYF
NA	TRBV30	TRBJ2-6	NA	TGTGCCTGGAGCGTTAGGGGTTCTGGGGCCAACGTCCTGACTTTC	CAWSVRGSGANVLTF